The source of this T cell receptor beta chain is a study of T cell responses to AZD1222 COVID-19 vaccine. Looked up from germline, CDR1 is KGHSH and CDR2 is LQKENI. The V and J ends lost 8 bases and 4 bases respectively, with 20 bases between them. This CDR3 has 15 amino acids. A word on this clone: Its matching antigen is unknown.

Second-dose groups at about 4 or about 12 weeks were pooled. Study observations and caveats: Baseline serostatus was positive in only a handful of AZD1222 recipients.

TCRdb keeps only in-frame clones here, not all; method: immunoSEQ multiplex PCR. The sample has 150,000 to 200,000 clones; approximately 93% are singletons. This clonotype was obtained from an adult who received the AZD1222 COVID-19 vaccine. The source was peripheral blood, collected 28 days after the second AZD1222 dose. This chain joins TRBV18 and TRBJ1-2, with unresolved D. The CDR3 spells CASRAGALNRYGYTF. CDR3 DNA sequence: TGTGCCAGCAGGGCAGGAGCCCTTAACCGCTATGGCTACACCTTC.